This TCR beta chain was identified during a study of T cell responses to AZD1222 COVID-19 vaccine. Study conclusions and caveats: Just 5 to 7 people given AZD1222 tested seropositive at baseline. Donors were chiefly white British, with a greater number of females, and clonal diversity was perhaps underestimated.

Trimming pared 1 base from V and 4 bases from J, leaving 13 bases between. The CDR3 has 15 residues. CDR1 is SEHNR and CDR2 is FQNEAQ in the germline V gene (reference sequence). Remarks on this clone: Its antigen is undetermined.

Profiled with immunoSEQ multiplex PCR; TCRdb holds only in-frame clones, not every one. The repertoire holds some 120,000 clones, with around 90% as singletons. The input for sequencing was peripheral blood, taken on day 0 of AZD1222 vaccination. The chain combines TRBV7-9 with TRBJ1-2; TRBD1 might be the D (6 bases). The source of this sequence is an adult in good health. CDR3 bases: TGTGCCAGCAGCTTAGATCTGACAGGACCCTATGGCTACACCTTC. It yields the protein CASSLDLTGPYGYTF.